A single T cell receptor (beta chain) is shown here with its context. Trimming stripped 6 bases from V and 6 bases from J, with 17 bases between. This CDR3 is 15 amino acids long. Germline-derived CDR1 and CDR2 are WSHSY and SAAADI. Genomic DNA of each subset was evenly split across several immunoSEQ plates. Original analysis: Junction-only immunoSEQ data arrived without quality scores, meaning filtering differed. Using immunoSEQ multiplex PCR, the repertoire was profiled, and TCRdb retains in-frame clones only, with some absent. V, J and clone size are those of that table, while D and trimming were read from the DNA. The table records fewer than 850,000 clones, about 78% of them present only once. This sample stems from a study of shared clonotypes between healthy human individuals.

The V gene is TRBV10-2, the J gene TRBJ2-2, with D perhaps matching TRBD2 (6 bases). The TCR was taken from a woman in her 30s in good health. Specimen: memory CD4+ T cells sorted from blood. Documented subset: CD45RA-negative fraction. The CDR3 nucleotides read TGCGCCAGCAGCTCGTCGGGGGTATTCGCCGGGGAGCTGTTTTTT. Amino acids: CASSSSGVFAGELFF.